This T cell receptor beta chain was sequenced for a study of radiation and T cells in renal cell carcinoma. The study's findings and limits: Compared with controls, irradiated tumors showed greater TCR clonality.

The V segment lost 4 bases and the J segment 4 bases; nucleotides outside the gene matches: 6. The CDR3 is made up of 14 amino acids. The germline CDR1 and CDR2 sequences are SEHNR and FQNEAQ (reference sequence). The treatment here: treatment-naive control, cytoreductive nephrectomy. Only in-frame clones appear in the TCRdb table, and some are missing; sequencing was by immunoSEQ multiplex PCR. The table has about 8,900 clones, over 55% seen once; the top ten hold approximately 15%. This clone was picked up a small number of times. Its antigen is not known. Sample: tumor tissue, taken from a patient whose treatment was nephrectomy without radiotherapy. This chain joins TRBV7-9 and TRBJ2-7; the match to TRBD1 covers 8 bases. The sequence was obtained from a man in his fifties or sixties with renal cell carcinoma. The CDR3 sequence: CASSYGQGLYEQYF. The DNA for the CDR3 is TGTGCCAGCAGCTATGGACAGGGTCTTTACGAGCAGTACTTC.